The 9 T cell receptor beta chains reported below all come from one sample, sequenced in a study of blood T cells in healthy people across ages. Primed by a sample-barcoded 5' primer and a J-beta primer mix, a second PCR proceeded for about 6 to 11 cycles. TCRdb fed the 5' RACE reads into MiXCR, producing one record per CDR3 protein. The top ten hold approximately 4.1% of the sample, which has approximately 1.5 million distinct CDR3 sequences, 42% seen once. Source material: blood. Receptors originate from a woman aged 18-29 years in good health.

The chain employs TRBV27 and TRBJ1-2; D is unclear. Germline V gene lookup returns CDR1 MNHEY and CDR2 SMNVEV (reference sequence). With 6 bases removed from V and 0 bases from J, the gap between germline ends came to 11 bases. This CDR3 is built from 14 residues. CDR3 nucleotide sequence: TGTGCCAGCAGCTACACCCCTGCTAACTATGGCTACACCTTC. Translation: CASSYTPANYGYTF.

The CDR3 reads CASSLEVGGYEQFF. Here the CDR3 DNA reads TGTGCCAGCAGCTTAGAGGTAGGCGGGTATGAGCAGTTCTTC. J is TRBJ2-1 and V is TRBV11-2; TRBD2 is a possible D gene (5 bases). The CDR3 has 14 residues. Germline V CDR1 and CDR2: SGHAT, FQNNGV. The ends were cut back, 0 bases at V and 8 bases at J, with 11 bases in the middle.

This clonotype was picked up a small number of times. V and J are TRBV4-3 and TRBJ2-1; D not resolved. Germline CDR1 is LGHNA and CDR2 is YSLEER. Trimming cost V 1 base and J 2 bases, with 15 bases left between them. The CDR3 length is 17 residues. The CDR3 loop is CASSQVREVITYNEQFF. DNA for the CDR3: TGCGCCAGCAGCCAAGTTCGCGAGGTAATAACCTACAATGAGCAGTTCTTC.

The J gene is TRBJ2-5, the V gene TRBV6-5, with D possibly matching TRBD2 (6 bases). The CDR3 runs to 14 residues. The V gene lost 8 bases and the J gene lost 1 base, with 14 bases spanning the gap. The germline CDR1 and CDR2 sequences are MNHEY and SVGAGI. In DNA form, the CDR3 reads TGTGCCAGCGCGGCGGGACCGCTCCAAGAGACCCAGTACTTC. Amino acid sequence: CASAAGPLQETQYF.

The V gene is TRBV20-1, the J gene TRBJ2-5; 7 bases map to TRBD2. With 6 bases clipped from V and 2 bases from J, the junction kept 15 bases outside the gene matches. Germline lookup yields CDR1 DFQATT and CDR2 SNEGSKA (reference sequence). The CDR3 runs to 16 residues. The CDR3 DNA reads as TGCAGTGCCATGACCCTAGGAGCGGGGATACAAGAGACCCAGTACTTC. It codes for CSAMTLGAGIQETQYF.

The J gene is TRBJ1-1, the V gene TRBV7-9, with TRBD1 as a possible D gene (5 bases). The CDR3 is made up of 16 amino acids. V dropped 4 bases and J dropped 2 bases, with 17 bases sitting between them. Germline V gene sequence: CDR1 SEHNR, CDR2 FQNEAQ (reference sequence). The CDR3 DNA reads as TGTGCCAGCAGCTCCCCCGGTCCAGGGCGAAACACTGAAGCTTTCTTT. Its protein product is CASSSPGPGRNTEAFF.

The gene calls are TRBV6-2 or TRBV6-3 and TRBJ2-1; weak D call: TRBD2 (6 bases). CDR1 and CDR2 from the germline V gene are MNHEY and SVGEGT. The germline V and J ends were trimmed by 6 bases and 1 base, with 10 bases remaining between them. The CDR3 extends over 14 amino acids. The CDR3 protein is CASRPRESYNEQFF. The CDR3 DNA reads as TGTGCCAGCAGACCGCGGGAATCCTACAATGAGCAGTTCTTC.

The rearrangement joins TRBV7-4 to TRBJ2-7; D call uncertain. This CDR3 is built from 14 residues. V dropped 4 bases and J dropped 1 base, with 11 bases sitting between them. Germline assignment: CDR1 SGHVT and CDR2 SQSDAQ. CDR3: CASSSQMGSYEQYF. As DNA, the CDR3 is TGTGCCAGCAGCTCGCAGATGGGTTCCTACGAGCAGTACTTC.

The rearrangement joins TRBV3-1 to TRBJ2-3; D might be TRBD2 (5 bases). Germline V gene lookup returns CDR1 LGHDT and CDR2 YNNKEL (reference sequence). The length of the CDR3 is 16 residues. V lost 1 base and J lost 2, with 13 bases in between. CDR3: CASSQAPGRTTDTQYF. DNA for the CDR3: TGTGCCAGCAGCCAAGCGCCGGGGAGAACCACAGATACGCAGTATTTT.